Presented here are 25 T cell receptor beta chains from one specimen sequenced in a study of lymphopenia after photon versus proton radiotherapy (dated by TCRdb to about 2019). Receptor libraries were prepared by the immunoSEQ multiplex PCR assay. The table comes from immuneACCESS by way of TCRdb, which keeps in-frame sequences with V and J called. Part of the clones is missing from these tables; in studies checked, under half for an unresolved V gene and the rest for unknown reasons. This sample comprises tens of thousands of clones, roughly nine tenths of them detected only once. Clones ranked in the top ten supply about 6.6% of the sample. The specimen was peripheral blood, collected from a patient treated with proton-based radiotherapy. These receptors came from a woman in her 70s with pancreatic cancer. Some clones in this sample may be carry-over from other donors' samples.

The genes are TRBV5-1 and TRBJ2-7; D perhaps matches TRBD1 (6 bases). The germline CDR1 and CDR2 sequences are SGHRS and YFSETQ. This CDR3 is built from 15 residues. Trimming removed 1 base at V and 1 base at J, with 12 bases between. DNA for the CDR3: TGCGCCAGCAGCTTGTTAGGGGGTGGGTCCTACGAGCAGTACTTC. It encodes CASSLLGGGSYEQYF. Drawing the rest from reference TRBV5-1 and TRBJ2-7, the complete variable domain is KAGVTQTPRYLIKTRGQQVTLSCSPISGHRSVSWYQQTPGQGLQFLFEYFSETQRNKGNFPGRFSGRQFSNSRSEMNVSTLELGDSALYLCASSLLGGGSYEQYFGPGTRLTVT.

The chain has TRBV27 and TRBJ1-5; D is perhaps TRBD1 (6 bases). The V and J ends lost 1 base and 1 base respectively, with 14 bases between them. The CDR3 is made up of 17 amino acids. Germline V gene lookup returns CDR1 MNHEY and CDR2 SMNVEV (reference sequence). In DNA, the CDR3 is TGTGCCAGCAGTTTATATCCCCCGCAGGGGAGCAATCAGCCCCAGCATTTT. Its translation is CASSLYPPQGSNQPQHF.

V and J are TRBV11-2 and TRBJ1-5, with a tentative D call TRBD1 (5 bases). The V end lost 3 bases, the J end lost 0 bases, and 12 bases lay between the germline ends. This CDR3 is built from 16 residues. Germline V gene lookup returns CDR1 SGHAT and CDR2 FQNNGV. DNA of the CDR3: TGTGCCAGCAGCTTTGGGGGAGGGGATAGCAATCAGCCCCAGCATTTT. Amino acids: CASSFGGGDSNQPQHF.

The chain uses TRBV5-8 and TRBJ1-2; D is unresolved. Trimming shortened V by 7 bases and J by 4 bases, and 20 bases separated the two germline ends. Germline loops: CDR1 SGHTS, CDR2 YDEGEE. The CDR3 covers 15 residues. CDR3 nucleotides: TGTGCCAGCCGTTGGTATCCACGAAAGACCTATGGCTACACCTTC. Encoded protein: CASRWYPRKTYGYTF.

The CDR3 bases are TGTGCCAGCAGCTTAGGGCAGACGACCGGGGAGCTGTTTTTT. This translates into CASSLGQTTGELFF. This sequence joins TRBV7-2 and TRBJ2-2; no clear D gene. Trimming took 1 base from V and 5 from J, leaving 8 bases between them. Germline loops: CDR1 SGHTA, CDR2 FQGNSA. The CDR3 covers 14 residues.

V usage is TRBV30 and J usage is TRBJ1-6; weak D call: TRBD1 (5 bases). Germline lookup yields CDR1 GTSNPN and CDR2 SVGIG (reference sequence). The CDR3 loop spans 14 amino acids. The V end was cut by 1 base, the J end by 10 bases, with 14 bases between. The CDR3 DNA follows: TGTGCCTGGAGTGAGGAAACAGGACGATCACCCCTCCACTTT. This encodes CAWSEETGRSPLHF.

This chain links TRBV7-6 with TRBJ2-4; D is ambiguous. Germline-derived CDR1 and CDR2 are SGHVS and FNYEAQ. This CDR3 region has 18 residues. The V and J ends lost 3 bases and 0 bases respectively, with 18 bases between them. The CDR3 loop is CASSLEWKTTVAKNIQYF. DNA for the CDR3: TGTGCCAGCAGCTTGGAGTGGAAGACAACCGTAGCCAAAAACATTCAGTACTTC. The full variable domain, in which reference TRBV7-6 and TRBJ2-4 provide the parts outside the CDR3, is GAGVSQSPRYKVTKRGQDVALRCDPISGHVSLYWYRQALGQGPEFLTYFNYEAQQDKSGLPNDRFSAERPEGSISTLTIQRTEQRDSAMYRCASSLEWKTTVAKNIQYFGAGTRLSVL.

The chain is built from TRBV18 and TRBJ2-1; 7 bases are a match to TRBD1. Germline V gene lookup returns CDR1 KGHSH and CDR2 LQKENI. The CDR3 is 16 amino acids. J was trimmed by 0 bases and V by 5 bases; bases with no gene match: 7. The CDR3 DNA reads TGTGCCAGCTCAAGGGGACAGTCGAGCTCCTACAATGAGCAGTTCTTC. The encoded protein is CASSRGQSSSYNEQFF.

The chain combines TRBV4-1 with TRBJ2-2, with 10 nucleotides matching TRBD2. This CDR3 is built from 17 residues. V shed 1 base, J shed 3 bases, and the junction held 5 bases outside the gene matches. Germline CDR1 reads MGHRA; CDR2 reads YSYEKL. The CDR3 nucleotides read TGCGCCAGCAGCCAAGGTACTAGCGGGACTGACACCGGGGAGCTGTTTTTT. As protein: CASSQGTSGTDTGELFF.

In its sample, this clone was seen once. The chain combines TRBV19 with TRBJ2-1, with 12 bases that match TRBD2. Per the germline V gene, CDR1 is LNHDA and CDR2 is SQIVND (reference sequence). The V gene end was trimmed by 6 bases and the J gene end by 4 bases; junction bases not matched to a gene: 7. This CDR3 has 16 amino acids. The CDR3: CASSSPTSGRYNEQFF. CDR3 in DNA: TGTGCCAGTAGCTCCCCTACTAGCGGGAGGTACAATGAGCAGTTCTTC.

The CDR3 sequence: CASSGGGGRDNEQFF. The CDR3 DNA reads as TGCGCCAGCAGCGGAGGCGGCGGGAGGGACAATGAGCAGTTCTTC. This rearrangement joins TRBV5-1 to TRBJ2-1; TRBD2 matches 9 bases. Germline loops: CDR1 SGHRS, CDR2 YFSETQ. This CDR3 has 15 residues. Trimming at V came to 4 bases and at J to 5 bases, leaving 7 bases not matched to a gene.

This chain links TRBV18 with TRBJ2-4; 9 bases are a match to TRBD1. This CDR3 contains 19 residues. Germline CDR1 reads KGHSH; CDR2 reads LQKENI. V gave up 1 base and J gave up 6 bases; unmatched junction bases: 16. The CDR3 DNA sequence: TGTGCCAGCTCACCACGGGGACAGGGAATCAATTCTAAGGGAAACATTCAGTACTTC. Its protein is CASSPRGQGINSKGNIQYF.

The CDR3 coding sequence is TGTGCCAGCAGTAAACTAGGAAACACTGAAGCTTTCTTT. This gives the protein CASSKLGNTEAFF. This sequence joins TRBV6-5 and TRBJ1-1; D is unclear. This CDR3 has 13 amino acids. Germline V gene lookup returns CDR1 MNHEY and CDR2 SVGAGI. V was clipped by 5 bases and J by 2 bases, with 9 bases between them.

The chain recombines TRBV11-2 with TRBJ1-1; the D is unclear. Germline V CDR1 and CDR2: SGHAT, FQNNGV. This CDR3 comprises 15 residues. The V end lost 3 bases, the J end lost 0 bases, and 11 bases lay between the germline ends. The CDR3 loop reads CASSFDGNMNTEAFF. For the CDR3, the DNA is TGTGCCAGCAGCTTTGACGGGAACATGAACACTGAAGCTTTCTTT.

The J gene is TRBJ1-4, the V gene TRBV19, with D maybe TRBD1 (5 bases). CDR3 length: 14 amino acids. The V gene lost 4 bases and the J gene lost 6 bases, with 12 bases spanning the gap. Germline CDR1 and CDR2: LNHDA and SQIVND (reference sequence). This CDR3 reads CASSTPGADEKLFF. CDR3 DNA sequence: TGTGCCAGTAGTACCCCCGGGGCAGATGAAAAACTGTTTTTT.

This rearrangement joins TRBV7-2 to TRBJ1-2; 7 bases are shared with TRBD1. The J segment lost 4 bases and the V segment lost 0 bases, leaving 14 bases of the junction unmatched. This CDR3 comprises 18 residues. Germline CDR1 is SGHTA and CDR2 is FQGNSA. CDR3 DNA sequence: TGTGCCAGCAGCTTAGCAACGGGACAGAAAAGCAAGCGCTATGGCTACACCTTC. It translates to CASSLATGQKSKRYGYTF.

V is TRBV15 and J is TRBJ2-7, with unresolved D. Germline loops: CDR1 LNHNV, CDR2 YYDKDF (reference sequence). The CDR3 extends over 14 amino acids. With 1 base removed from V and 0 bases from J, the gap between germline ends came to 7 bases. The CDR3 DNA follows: TGTGCCACCAGCAGAGTGGCGCACTCCTACGAGCAGTACTTC. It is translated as CATSRVAHSYEQYF. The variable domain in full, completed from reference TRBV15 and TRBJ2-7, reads DAMVIQNPRYQVTQFGKPVTLSCSQTLNHNVMYWYQQKSSQAPKLLFHYYDKDFNNEADTPDNFQSRRPNTSFCFLDIRSPGLGDTAMYLCATSRVAHSYEQYFGPGTRLTVT.

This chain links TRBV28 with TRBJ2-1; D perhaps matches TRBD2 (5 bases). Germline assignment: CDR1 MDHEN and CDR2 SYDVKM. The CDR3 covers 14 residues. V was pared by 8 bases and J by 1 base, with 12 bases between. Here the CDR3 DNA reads TGTGCCAGCTTGGTTGGAGGATCCTACAATGAGCAGTTCTTC. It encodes CASLVGGSYNEQFF.

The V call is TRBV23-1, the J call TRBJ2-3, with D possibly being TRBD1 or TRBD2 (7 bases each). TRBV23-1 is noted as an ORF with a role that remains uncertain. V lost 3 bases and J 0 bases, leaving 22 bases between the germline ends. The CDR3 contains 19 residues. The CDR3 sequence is CASSHQGREAGQSTDTQYF. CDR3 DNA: TGCGCCAGCAGTCATCAGGGAAGAGAAGCGGGACAGAGCACAGATACGCAGTATTTT.

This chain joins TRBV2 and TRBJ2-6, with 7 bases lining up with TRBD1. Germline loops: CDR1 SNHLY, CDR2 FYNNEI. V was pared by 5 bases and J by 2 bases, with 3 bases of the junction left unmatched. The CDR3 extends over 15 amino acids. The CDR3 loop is CASSKTGTGANVLTF. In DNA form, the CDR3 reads TGTGCCAGCAGTAAGACAGGGACTGGGGCCAACGTCCTGACTTTC.

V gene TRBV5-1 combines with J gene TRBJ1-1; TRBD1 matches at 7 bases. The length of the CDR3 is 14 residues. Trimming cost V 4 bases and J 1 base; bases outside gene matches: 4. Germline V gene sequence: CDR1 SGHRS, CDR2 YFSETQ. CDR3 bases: TGCGCCAGCAGCCTAGGGACAGCGAACACTGAAGCTTTCTTT. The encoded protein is CASSLGTANTEAFF.

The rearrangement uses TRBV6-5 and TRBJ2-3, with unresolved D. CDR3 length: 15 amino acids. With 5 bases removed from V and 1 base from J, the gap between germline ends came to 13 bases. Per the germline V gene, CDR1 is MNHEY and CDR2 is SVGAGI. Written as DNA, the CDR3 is TGTGCCAGCAGTCTGAGCGATAGGGGCACAGATACGCAGTATTTT. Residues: CASSLSDRGTDTQYF.

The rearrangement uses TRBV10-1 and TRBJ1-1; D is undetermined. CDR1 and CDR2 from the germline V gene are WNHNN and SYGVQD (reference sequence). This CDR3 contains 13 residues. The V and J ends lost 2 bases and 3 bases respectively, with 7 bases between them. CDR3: CASSENKYTEAFF. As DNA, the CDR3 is TGCGCCAGCAGTGAGAACAAGTACACTGAAGCTTTCTTT.

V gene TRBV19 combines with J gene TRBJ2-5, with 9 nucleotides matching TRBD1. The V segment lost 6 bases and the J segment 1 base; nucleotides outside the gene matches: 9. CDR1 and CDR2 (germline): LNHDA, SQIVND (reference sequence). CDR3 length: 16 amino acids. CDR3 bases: TGTGCCAGTAGGAAAAGGGGACAGGGAGCCCAAGAGACCCAGTACTTC. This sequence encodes CASRKRGQGAQETQYF.

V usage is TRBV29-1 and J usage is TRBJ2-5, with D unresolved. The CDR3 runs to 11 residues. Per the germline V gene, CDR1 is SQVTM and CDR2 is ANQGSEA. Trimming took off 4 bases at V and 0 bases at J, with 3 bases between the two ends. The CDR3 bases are TGCAGCGTTGCGGACCAAGAGACCCAGTACTTC. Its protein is CSVADQETQYF.